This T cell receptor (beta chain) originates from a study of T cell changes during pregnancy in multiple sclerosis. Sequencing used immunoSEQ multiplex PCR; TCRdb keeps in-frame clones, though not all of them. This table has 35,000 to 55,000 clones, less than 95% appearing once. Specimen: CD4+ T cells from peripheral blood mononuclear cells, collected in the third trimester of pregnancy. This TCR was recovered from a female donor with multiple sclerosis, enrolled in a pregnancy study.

The CDR3, as DNA: TGCGCCAGCAGCTTAGAGGCCGGGGAGCTGTTTTTT. Translation: CASSLEAGELFF. This chain links TRBV5-1 with TRBJ2-2; the D is unclear. This CDR3 contains 12 residues. Between the trimmed V and J ends, which lost 2 bases and 6 bases, there was a span of 5 bases. Per germline, CDR1 SGHRS and CDR2 YFSETQ.